These 28 T cell receptor beta chains were all obtained from the same sample, sequenced in a study of T cells in women clearing cervical HPV infection. The repertoire was sequenced with immunoSEQ multiplex PCR; TCRdb's copy has only in-frame clones and lacks some. Recorded for this sample: around 21,000 clones. Sequencing was carried out using blood buffy coat. All receptors come from a woman between 18 and 70 years old with a cervical HPV16 infection that either progressed to CIN3+ or cleared (not recorded which).

Worth noting for this clone: Read data end 3 residues before the CDR3 end; the end is taken from the germline J gene. The chain joins TRBV11-1 to TRBJ2-5; no definite D call. Looked up from germline, CDR1 is SGHAT and CDR2 is FQDESV (reference sequence). V lost 1 base and J 3 bases, leaving 9 bases between the germline ends. The CDR3 spans 14 residues. CDR3 region: CASSLVSGKETQYF. Partial CDR3 DNA: TGTGCCAGCAGCTTAGTTTCTGGCAAAGAGACC.

To note about this clone: The read is 3 residues too short to cover the CDR3 end, so that end is filled in from the germline J gene. This chain connects TRBV28 to TRBJ2-1; TRBD1 agrees at 10 bases. V was pared by 6 bases and J by 6 bases, with 11 bases of the junction left unmatched. This CDR3 is built from 16 residues. Per germline, CDR1 MDHEN and CDR2 SYDVKM. This chain's CDR3 is CASRPNWDRGFNEQFF. The CDR3 DNA, read in part, is TGTGCCAGCAGGCCGAACTGGGACAGGGGATTCAATGAG.

Comments on this clone: The DNA ends 3 residues before the CDR3 does, and the rest of the CDR3 is filled in from the germline J gene. The gene calls are TRBV20-1 and TRBJ2-5; TRBD2 agrees at 13 bases. The length of the CDR3 is 15 residues. From germline, CDR1 is DFQATT and CDR2 SNEGSKA (reference sequence). V was clipped by 5 bases and J by 2 bases; unmatched bases: 5. The CDR3 loop is CSAGGTSGIQETQYF. The CDR3 DNA, read in part, is TGCAGTGCTGGAGGGACTAGCGGGATACAAGAGACC.

A word on this clone: The read ends 3 residues early relative to the CDR3; the germline J gene fills the gap. The chain uses TRBV28 and TRBJ2-5, with TRBD1 matching 8 bases. CDR1 MDHEN and CDR2 SYDVKM come from the germline V gene. V lost 5 bases and J lost 2; bases outside the gene matches: 10. The CDR3 is 16 amino acids. The CDR3 bases that were read are TGTGCCAGCAGTCCGCTCGGACAGGGCTGGCAAGAGACC. Translation gives CASSPLGQGWQET. The CDR3 reads in full as CASSPLGQGWQETQYF. Full variable domain (outside the CDR3, taken from reference TRBV28 and TRBJ2-5): DVKVTQSSRYLVKRTGEKVFLECVQDMDHENMFWYRQDPGLGLRLIYFSYDVKMKEKGDIPEGYSVSREKKERFSLILESASTNQTSMYLCASSPLGQGWQETQYFGPGTRLLVL.

As concerns this clone: The read is 3 residues too short to cover the CDR3 end, so that end is filled in from the germline J gene. The V gene is TRBV7-9, the J gene TRBJ2-2, with 7 bases aligning to TRBD2. The length of the CDR3 is 15 residues. The ends lost 4 bases at V and 4 bases at J; junction bases unmatched: 6. Per the germline V gene, CDR1 is SEHNR and CDR2 is FQNEAQ (reference sequence). The sequenced part of the CDR3 DNA is TGTGCCAGCAGCTCGCCGGGACTAAGCACCGGGGAG. Translating it yields CASSSPGLSTGE. The full-length CDR3 reads as CASSSPGLSTGELFF.

Note on this clone: The CDR3 end falls 3 residues outside the read, so it is completed with the germline J gene. The gene calls are TRBV9 and TRBJ1-2, with 10 nucleotides matching TRBD1. This CDR3 has 15 amino acids. The germline V gene has CDR1 SGDLS and CDR2 YYNGEE. J lost 3 bases, V lost 0 bases, and 2 bases had no gene match. CDR3 in amino acids: CASSVGGTGDYGYTF. CDR3 bases read: TGTGCCAGCAGCGTAGGTGGGACAGGGGACTATGGC.

Points on this clone: The CDR3 extends 3 residues past the end of the read, so its final part is completed from the germline J gene. The chain recombines TRBV10-3 with TRBJ1-2; D gene unclear. Trimming removed 8 bases at V and 4 bases at J, with 11 bases between. This CDR3 has 12 amino acids. Germline V gene sequence: CDR1 ENHRY, CDR2 SYGVKD. The part of the CDR3 DNA that was read is TGTGCCATCTTTGACAAGGGCTATGGC. Amino acids: CAIFDKGYG. The whole CDR3 is CAIFDKGYGYTF.

As to this clone: The read halts 3 residues ahead of the CDR3 end, with the missing end drawn from the germline J gene. This rearrangement joins TRBV20-1 to TRBJ2-3, with TRBD1 matching over 8 bases. In germline, CDR1 is DFQATT, CDR2 SNEGSKA (reference sequence). J gave up 4 bases and V 1 base, and 10 bases lay outside the gene matches. The CDR3 is 16 residues long. The sequenced CDR3 bases are TGCAGTGCTAGAGTCCAAGGACAGGGTTGGGCAGATACG. It is translated as CSARVQGQGWADT. The entire CDR3 is CSARVQGQGWADTQYF.

A remark on this clone: The read is 3 residues too short to cover the CDR3 end, so that end is filled in from the germline J gene. J is TRBJ1-2 and V is TRBV20-1; tentative D call: TRBD1 (5 bases). Trimming took 1 base from V and 6 from J, leaving 12 bases between them. Germline-derived CDR1 and CDR2 are DFQATT and SNEGSKA (reference sequence). CDR3 length: 13 amino acids. The covered CDR3 bases are TGCAGTGCTAGAGGTCAGGGAGCCCATGGC. It specifies CSARGQGAHG. The whole CDR3 sequence reads CSARGQGAHGYTF.

On this clone itself: The missing CDR3 end, 3 residues past where the read stops, is filled in from the germline J gene. The chain combines TRBV30 with TRBJ1-4, with D uncertain. Germline assignment: CDR1 GTSNPN and CDR2 SVGIG (reference sequence). The CDR3 consists of 14 residues. Between the trimmed V and J ends, which lost 1 base and 0 bases, there was a span of 6 bases. CDR3 amino acids: CAWSAGSTNEKLFF. The CDR3 bases that were read are TGTGCCTGGAGTGCAGGATCAACTAATGAAAAA.

Worth noting for this clone: The read ends 3 residues early relative to the CDR3; the germline J gene fills the gap. V is TRBV6-1 and J is TRBJ1-5; tentative D call: TRBD1 (6 bases). The V and J ends lost 3 bases and 6 bases respectively, with 18 bases between them. The germline CDR1 and CDR2 sequences are MNHNS and SASEGT. This CDR3 has 16 amino acids. The CDR3 bases that were read are TGTGCCAGCAGTGAGGTCCCGACTGCGACAGGTCAGCCC. Its protein is CASSEVPTATGQP. The entire CDR3 sequence reads CASSEVPTATGQPQHF.

Points on this clone: The CDR3 goes on 3 residues after the read ends, and that part is filled in from the germline J gene. The rearrangement joins TRBV28 to TRBJ2-3; TRBD2 might be the D (5 bases). V lost 10 bases and J 1 base, leaving 15 bases between the germline ends. CDR1 is MDHEN, CDR2 SYDVKM, per germline. The CDR3 covers 14 residues. The sequenced part of the CDR3 DNA is TGTGCCATCCTACGAGCGGAAGGCACAGATACG. This translates into CAILRAEGTDT. In full, the CDR3 is CAILRAEGTDTQYF. The variable domain in full, completed from reference TRBV28 and TRBJ2-3, reads DVKVTQSSRYLVKRTGEKVFLECVQDMDHENMFWYRQDPGLGLRLIYFSYDVKMKEKGDIPEGYSVSREKKERFSLILESASTNQTSMYLCAILRAEGTDTQYFGPGTRLTVL.

In regard to this clone: The read ends 3 residues before the CDR3 terminus; that terminus is restored from the germline J gene. V gene TRBV19 combines with J gene TRBJ1-1, with 7 nucleotides matching TRBD1. Germline V CDR1 and CDR2: LNHDA, SQIVND (reference sequence). Losses at the gene ends were 6 bases for V and 1 base for J; bases not matched to a gene: 5. The length of the CDR3 is 14 residues. This CDR3 reads CASRGDRTNTEAFF. The CDR3 bases that were read are TGTGCCAGTAGGGGGGACAGAACGAACACTGAA.

Note on this clone: From the germline J gene comes the end of the CDR3, since the read stops 3 residues before it. This chain joins TRBV9 and TRBJ1-2; D possibly corresponds to TRBD1 (5 bases). The CDR3 is 14 residues long. Germline values: CDR1 SGDLS, CDR2 YYNGEE. The sequenced CDR3 bases are TGTGCCAGCAACGATCAGGGCCGATTGTCAGGC. This translates into CASNDQGRLSG. The entire CDR3 protein reads CASNDQGRLSGYTF. Full variable domain (rest looked up from reference TRBV9 and TRBJ1-2): DSGVTQTPKHLITATGQRVTLRCSPRSGDLSVYWYQQSLDQGLQFLIQYYNGEERAKGNILERFSAQQFPDLHSELNLSSLELGDSALYFCASNDQGRLSGYTFGSGTRLTVV.

Comments on this clone: Read sequence stops 3 residues before the CDR3 end, and the germline J gene provides the missing end. The rearrangement links TRBV7-9 to TRBJ1-2, with TRBD1 as a possible D gene (5 bases). Per germline, CDR1 SEHNR and CDR2 FQNEAQ (reference sequence). The CDR3 loop spans 14 amino acids. Incomplete CDR3 DNA: TGTGCCAGCAGCTTACAGGGTTACTACAATGAC. Amino acids: CASSLQGYYND. The CDR3 as a whole reads CASSLQGYYNDYTF.

About this clone: The DNA ends 3 residues before the CDR3 does, and the rest of the CDR3 is filled in from the germline J gene. The chain has TRBV12-3 or TRBV12-4 and TRBJ1-1; 7 nucleotides line up with TRBD1. This CDR3 is built from 13 residues. After removal of 5 bases from V and 4 bases from J, the junction contained 4 bases not matched to a gene. CDR3 protein: CASSRQGFTEAFF. The part of the CDR3 DNA that was read is TGTGCCAGCAGTCGACAGGGCTTCACTGAA.

Remarks on this clone: The CDR3 end lies 3 residues beyond the end of the read and is filled in from the germline J gene. The chain links TRBV6-4 to TRBJ1-2; D gene unclear. The CDR3 is 17 residues long. The V and J ends lost 2 bases and 0 bases respectively, with 16 bases between them. From germline, CDR1 is MRHNA and CDR2 SNTAGT. CDR3 DNA (partial): TGTGCCAGCAGTGACGCTATCCTTCACGGGTCTAACTATGGC. Translated, it gives CASSDAILHGSNYG. The CDR3 reads in full as CASSDAILHGSNYGYTF.

CDR3 DNA (partial): TGTGCCAGCAGCCGGACAGTCTCCTCTAACTATGGC. Translated: CASSRTVSSNYG. The whole CDR3 sequence is CASSRTVSSNYGYTF. The V gene is TRBV7-2, the J gene TRBJ1-2; perhaps TRBD1 as D (6 bases). The missing CDR3 end, 3 residues past where the read stops, is filled in from the germline J gene. The CDR3 extends over 15 amino acids. V gave up 5 bases and J gave up 0 bases, with 13 bases separating them. CDR1 is SGHTA and CDR2 is FQGNSA in the germline V gene.

According to its frequency, this clone is medium-sized. The read comes to an end 3 residues before the CDR3 does, leaving the germline J gene to fill in the end. The rearrangement links TRBV12-3 or TRBV12-4 to TRBJ2-7, with TRBD2 matching 11 bases. This CDR3 spans 19 amino acids. Unmatched junction bases numbered 15, after V lost 3 bases and J lost 2 bases. The part of the CDR3 DNA that was read is TGTGCCAGCAGTTTCCTTCTAGAGCCTAGCGGGAGGTCCCCCTACGAG. Translating it yields CASSFLLEPSGRSPYE. From start to end, the CDR3 is CASSFLLEPSGRSPYEQYF.

Details on this clone: The read is 3 residues too short to cover the CDR3 end, so that end is filled in from the germline J gene. The chain carries TRBV20-1 and TRBJ2-1; 9 bases match TRBD2. Trimming took 0 bases from V and 9 from J; bases not matched to a gene: 9. This CDR3 contains 15 residues. In germline, CDR1 is DFQATT, CDR2 SNEGSKA (reference sequence). The CDR3 protein is CSARDRGLASSEQFF. The CDR3 DNA, read in part, is TGCAGTGCTAGAGATCGGGGACTAGCTTCGAGTGAG.

A remark on this clone: The DNA ends 3 residues before the CDR3 does, and the rest of the CDR3 is filled in from the germline J gene. J is TRBJ2-4 and V is TRBV20-1, with 13 nucleotides matching TRBD2. The CDR3 length is 18 residues. Germline assignment: CDR1 DFQATT and CDR2 SNEGSKA (reference sequence). The ends lost 1 base at V and 2 bases at J; junction bases unmatched: 8. The CDR3 bases that were read are TGCAGTGCTAGAGGAAGGACTAGCGGGAGTTTTTCCAAAAACATT. Its translation is CSARGRTSGSFSKNI. The entire CDR3 protein is CSARGRTSGSFSKNIQYF.

On this clone: The read ends 3 residues shy of where the CDR3 ends; the end is completed using the germline J gene. The chain joins TRBV2 to TRBJ2-3, with 9 bases aligning to TRBD1. The trim removed 7 bases at V and 5 bases at J, leaving 7 bases unmatched. Germline CDR1 SNHLY, CDR2 FYNNEI. This CDR3 region has 14 residues. The CDR3 DNA, read in part, is TGTGCCAGCATGGGACAGGGCAGGGGAGATACG. It is translated as CASMGQGRGDT. The CDR3 reads in full as CASMGQGRGDTQYF.

Concerning this clone itself: The read terminates 3 residues before the CDR3 end, so the remaining end is supplied by the germline J gene. The chain carries TRBV18 and TRBJ2-3; the match to TRBD2 covers 9 bases. V shed 6 bases, J shed 6 bases, and the junction held 10 bases outside the gene matches. The germline CDR1 and CDR2 sequences are KGHSH and LQKENI. This CDR3 contains 15 residues. CDR3 sequence: CASSPRLAETDTQYF. The DNA read from the CDR3 is TGTGCCAGCTCTCCTCGACTAGCGGAGACGGATACG.

Turning to this clone: The read terminates 3 residues before the CDR3 end, so the remaining end is supplied by the germline J gene. J is TRBJ1-5 and V is TRBV20-1, with D unclear. The V end lost 6 bases, the J end lost 9 bases, and 21 bases lay between the germline ends. The CDR3 length is 14 residues. CDR1 DFQATT and CDR2 SNEGSKA come from the germline V gene (reference sequence). CDR3: CSARASGWGGPQHF. The covered CDR3 bases are TGCAGTGCCCGGGCTAGCGGATGGGGTGGGCCC.

Of note for this clone: From the germline J gene comes the end of the CDR3, since the read stops 3 residues before it. This chain connects TRBV19 to TRBJ1-1; 8 bases are shared with TRBD1. CDR3 length: 15 amino acids. The germline gives CDR1 LNHDA, CDR2 SQIVND (reference sequence). Losses at the gene ends were 1 base for V and 2 bases for J; bases not matched to a gene: 3. Partial CDR3 DNA: TGTGCCAGTAGTATAGCTGGACAGGGTAACACTGAA. Translation gives CASSIAGQGNTE. The complete CDR3 reads CASSIAGQGNTEAFF.

As to this clone: From the germline J gene comes the end of the CDR3, since the read stops 3 residues before it. This chain connects TRBV2 to TRBJ1-5, with 7 nucleotides matching TRBD1. CDR3 size: 15 residues. CDR1 SNHLY and CDR2 FYNNEI come from the germline V gene. V was pared by 4 bases and J by 6 bases, with 9 bases of the junction left unmatched. The DNA read from the CDR3 is TGTGCCAGCAGTGGGGCAGGGGGATCCGGTCAGCCC. Residues: CASSGAGGSGQP. The complete CDR3 protein is CASSGAGGSGQPQHF.

Points on this clone: The read terminates 3 residues ahead of where the CDR3 ends, so the germline J gene completes it. This chain links TRBV5-4 with TRBJ2-3, with a weak D call TRBD1 (5 bases). V lost 5 bases, J lost 0 bases, and 16 bases lay in between. The CDR3 totals 16 residues. Germline assignment: CDR1 SGHNT and CDR2 YYREEE (reference sequence). The CDR3 protein is CASRLRTTASTDTQYF. Partial CDR3 DNA: TGTGCCAGCAGACTCCGAACGACAGCTAGCACAGATACG.

With regard to this clone: The missing CDR3 end, 3 residues past where the read stops, is filled in from the germline J gene. V is TRBV6-2 or TRBV6-3 and J is TRBJ2-2, with 10 bases lining up with TRBD2. Germline V gene sequence: CDR1 MNHEY, CDR2 SVGEGT. The CDR3 contains 16 residues. The V and J ends lost 7 bases and 3 bases, in that order; junction bases with no gene match: 8. The sequenced part of the CDR3 DNA is TGTGCCAGCACTATTAGCGGGAGGTCCGACACCGGGGAG. Translating gives CASTISGRSDTGE. The whole CDR3 region reads CASTISGRSDTGELFF.